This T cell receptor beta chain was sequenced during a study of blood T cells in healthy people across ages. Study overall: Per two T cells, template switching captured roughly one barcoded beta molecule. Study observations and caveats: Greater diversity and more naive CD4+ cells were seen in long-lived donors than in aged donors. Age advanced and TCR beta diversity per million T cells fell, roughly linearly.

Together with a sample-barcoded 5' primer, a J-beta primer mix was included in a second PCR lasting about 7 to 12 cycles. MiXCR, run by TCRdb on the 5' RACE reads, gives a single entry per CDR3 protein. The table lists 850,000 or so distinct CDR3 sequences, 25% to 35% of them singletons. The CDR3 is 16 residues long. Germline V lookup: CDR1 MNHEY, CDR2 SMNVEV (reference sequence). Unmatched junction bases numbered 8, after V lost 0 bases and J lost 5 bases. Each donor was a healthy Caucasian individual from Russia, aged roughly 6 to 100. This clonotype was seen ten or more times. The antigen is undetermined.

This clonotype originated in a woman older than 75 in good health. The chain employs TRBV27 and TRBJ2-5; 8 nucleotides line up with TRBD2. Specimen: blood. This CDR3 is CASSLSAGGAYETQYF. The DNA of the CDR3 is TGTGCCAGCAGTTTATCGGCCGGGGGGGCCTATGAGACCCAGTACTTC.